The 20 T cell receptor beta chains reported below all come from one sample, sequenced in a study of T cells in Graves' hyperthyroidism and ophthalmopathy. Amplification of TCR beta CDR3 regions was performed using RNA transcripts as template. TCR CDR3 regions were first amplified by RT-PCR with HTBI primers. TCRdb called the multiplex PCR reads again in MiXCR, with one record for every CDR3 protein. The table includes about 530,000 distinct CDR3 sequences, roughly 18% detected once. Material for sequencing was blood. These receptors all come from a woman aged 18-29 years with Graves' ophthalmopathy.

This clonotype showed up many times. This chain links TRBV4-3 with TRBJ2-7; maybe TRBD2 (7 bases). The CDR3 totals 15 residues. Germline V gene data show CDR1 as LGHNA and CDR2 as YSLEER. V lost 0 bases to trimming and J lost 4 bases, with 13 bases between them. CDR3 sequence: CASSQDPGGWYEQYF. Written as DNA, the CDR3 is TGCGCCAGCAGCCAAGATCCGGGGGGCTGGTACGAGCAGTACTTC.

The sample holds many counts of this clonotype. V and J are TRBV20-1 and TRBJ2-2; no clear D gene. V shed 0 bases and J shed 7 bases, with 12 bases lying between them. Per germline, CDR1 DFQATT and CDR2 SNEGSKA (reference sequence). The CDR3 is made up of 14 amino acids. Here the CDR3 DNA reads TGCAGTGCTAGAGATTGGCTCGGCGGCGGGGAGCTGTTTTTT. Amino acids: CSARDWLGGGELFF.

In this sample, this clonotype turned up many times. The V call is TRBV3-1, the J call TRBJ2-3, with a tentative D call TRBD2 (6 bases). Trimming removed 3 bases at V and 2 bases at J, with 15 bases between. The CDR3 is made up of 16 amino acids. Germline CDR1 and CDR2: LGHDT and YNNKEL (reference sequence). The CDR3, as DNA: TGTGCCAGCAGCCATGTAGCAGCGGGTGACACAGATACGCAGTATTTT. This sequence encodes CASSHVAAGDTDTQYF.

Ten or more counts support this clonotype. The gene calls are TRBV5-1 and TRBJ2-7; tentative D call: TRBD1 (6 bases). Germline CDR1 and CDR2: SGHRS and YFSETQ. V was shortened by 2 bases and J by 1 base, with 19 bases between the two germline ends. The CDR3 sequence is 17 residues long. The CDR3 protein is CASSFNPGPRGSYEQYF. In DNA, the CDR3 is TGCGCCAGCAGCTTCAACCCCGGACCTAGGGGGTCCTACGAGCAGTACTTC.

This clonotype was recorded many times. The V gene is TRBV28, the J gene TRBJ2-3, with D perhaps TRBD2 (7 bases). Germline V CDR1 and CDR2: MDHEN, SYDVKM. With 6 bases removed from V and 0 bases from J, the gap between germline ends came to 16 bases. The CDR3 consists of 16 residues. In nucleotides, the CDR3 is TGTGCCAGCAGATCAATTCGGGGGGCCAGCACAGATACGCAGTATTTT. It yields the protein CASRSIRGASTDTQYF.

The chain uses TRBV6-5 and TRBJ2-7; 7 nucleotides agree with TRBD1. The germline V gene has CDR1 MNHEY and CDR2 SVGAGI. The length of the CDR3 is 15 residues. Trimming cost V 2 bases and J 4 bases; bases outside gene matches: 8. CDR3 sequence: CASSYAPGQNYEQYF. CDR3 nucleotide sequence: TGTGCCAGCAGTTACGCCCCGGGACAGAATTACGAGCAGTACTTC.

This clonotype was seen a handful of times. This chain uses TRBV19 with TRBJ1-1; weak D call: TRBD1 (6 bases). In germline, CDR1 is LNHDA, CDR2 SQIVND (reference sequence). The CDR3 has 14 residues. V lost 7 bases to trimming and J lost 1 base, with 13 bases between them. The CDR3 loop reads CASTERGANTEAFF. Here the CDR3 DNA reads TGTGCCAGTACTGAGCGGGGGGCGAACACTGAAGCTTTCTTT.

This clonotype was found a few times. This sequence joins TRBV7-3 and TRBJ2-2, with 8 bases lining up with TRBD1. The CDR3 has 16 amino acids. J was trimmed by 3 bases and V by 5 bases; bases with no gene match: 8. Germline V lookup: CDR1 SGHTA, CDR2 FQGTGA. The chain's CDR3 is CASSPIGQGDTGELFF. The CDR3 coding sequence is TGTGCCAGCAGCCCGATCGGACAGGGAGACACCGGGGAGCTGTTTTTT.

This clonotype was counted between two and nine times. CDR3 protein: CASRPTGMNEKLFF. The CDR3 nucleotides are TGTGCCAGCAGACCGACAGGGATGAATGAAAAACTGTTTTTT. J is TRBJ1-4 and V is TRBV11-2; 7 nucleotides line up with TRBD1. Germline lookup yields CDR1 SGHAT and CDR2 FQNNGV. After removal of 6 bases from V and 5 bases from J, the junction contained 6 bases not matched to a gene. CDR3 length equals 14 residues. The full variable domain, its missing parts supplied by reference TRBV11-2 and TRBJ1-4, is EAGVAQSPRYKIIEKRQSVAFWCNPISGHATLYWYQQILGQGPKLLIQFQNNGVVDDSQLPKDRFSAERLKGVDSTLKIQPAKLEDSAVYLCASRPTGMNEKLFFGSGTQLSVL.

The chain joins TRBV12-3 or TRBV12-4 to TRBJ2-5; 7 nucleotides match TRBD1. The DNA end favors TRBJ2-1, so the J call may be wrong. The CDR3 covers 13 residues. CDR3 sequence reads: CASNPRGSLTQFF. The CDR3, as DNA: TGTGCCAGCAACCCCAGGGGGAGCCTCACCCAGTTCTTC.

This chain uses TRBV7-9 with TRBJ2-7, with TRBD2 identical over 7 bases. V was clipped by 4 bases and J by 3 bases; unmatched bases: 6. This CDR3 region has 14 residues. The V gene's germline CDR1 is SEHNR and CDR2 FQNEAQ (reference sequence). In DNA, the CDR3 is TGTGCCAGCAGCTGGGGAGGGCCGGGCTACGAGCAGTACTTC. Translating gives CASSWGGPGYEQYF.

This clonotype showed up just a few times. Possible read error: a much larger clone is one base away. The rearrangement links TRBV7-2 to TRBJ1-1; no firm D call. V was cut by 2 bases and J by 7 bases, with 8 bases left in between. The CDR3 is 12 amino acids. Germline CDR1 SGHTA, CDR2 FQGNSA. CDR3 residues: CASSLWSIEAFF. DNA for the CDR3: TGTGCCAGCAGCTTATGGAGCATTGAAGCTTTCTTT.

The chain links TRBV28 to TRBJ1-5; D perhaps matches TRBD1 (6 bases). V lost 5 bases, J lost 11 bases, and 16 bases lay in between. The CDR3 has 13 residues. The germline CDR1 and CDR2 sequences are MDHEN and SYDVKM. The CDR3 region is CASSTTGTPSQHF. CDR3 sequence (DNA): TGTGCCAGCAGTACGACAGGTACTCCGTCCCAGCATTTT.

This clonotype was counted between two and nine times. This chain uses TRBV12-3 or TRBV12-4 with TRBJ2-7, with no clear D. This CDR3 has 13 residues. Between the trimmed V and J ends, which lost 5 bases and 3 bases, there was a span of 11 bases. The CDR3 DNA sequence: TGTGCCAGCAGTACAATTGGGCTCTACGAGCAGTACTTC. Translating gives CASSTIGLYEQYF.

This clonotype came up many times. V usage is TRBV11-2 and J usage is TRBJ2-7, with 7 bases that match TRBD2. V was clipped by 4 bases and J by 3 bases; unmatched bases: 9. The length of the CDR3 is 15 residues. Germline V CDR1 and CDR2: SGHAT, FQNNGV. The CDR3 DNA reads TGTGCCAGCAGCTGGGAGGGCCAGGGAAACTACGAGCAGTACTTC. It encodes CASSWEGQGNYEQYF.

This clonotype was picked up many times. The gene calls are TRBV27 and TRBJ2-1; TRBD2 aligns across 10 bases. This CDR3 has 15 amino acids. The junction had 10 bases not matched to a gene; V was cut back by 5 bases and J by 9 bases. Germline V gene data show CDR1 as MNHEY and CDR2 as SMNVEV (reference sequence). The CDR3 bases are TGTGCCAGCAGTAATCCGGGACTAGCGTTTGGTGAGCAGTTCTTC. Protein sequence: CASSNPGLAFGEQFF.

This clonotype was detected many times. The chain joins TRBV20-1 to TRBJ2-7; no clear D gene. V lost 1 base and J lost 3, with 13 bases in between. CDR3 length: 14 residues. CDR1 and CDR2 (germline): DFQATT, SNEGSKA (reference sequence). The CDR3 here is CSARVPRNLYEQYF. The CDR3, as DNA: TGCAGTGCTAGAGTTCCGCGGAATCTCTACGAGCAGTACTTC.

The V call is TRBV5-1, the J call TRBJ2-7, with unresolved D. This CDR3 is built from 15 residues. Germline V gene data show CDR1 as SGHRS and CDR2 as YFSETQ. Trimming left V 4 bases short and J 5 bases short, with 19 bases between. CDR3 sequence: CASSRNRALGDEQYF. The DNA of the CDR3 is TGCGCCAGCAGCCGAAACCGGGCACTTGGGGACGAGCAGTACTTC.

The table lists this clonotype with many counts. The chain uses TRBV5-5 and TRBJ2-3; 7 nucleotides line up with TRBD1. The ends lost 3 bases at V and 4 bases at J; junction bases unmatched: 5. This CDR3 comprises 14 residues. The V gene's germline CDR1 is SGHKS and CDR2 YYEKEE (reference sequence). The CDR3 DNA sequence: TGTGCCAGCAGCTCCCCAACAGGGGCAGATACGCAGTATTTT. The encoded protein is CASSSPTGADTQYF. The whole variable domain, filled in from reference TRBV5-5 and TRBJ2-3, reads DAGVTQSPTHLIKTRGQQVTLRCSPISGHKSVSWYQQVLGQGPQFIFQYYEKEERGRGNFPDRFSARQFPNYSSELNVNALLLGDSALYLCASSSPTGADTQYFGPGTRLTVL.

About this clonotype: This may be a read error, as it is one base from a much larger clone. The chain combines TRBV30 with TRBJ2-1; 10 bases fit TRBD2. The junction had 11 bases not matched to a gene; V was cut back by 3 bases and J by 9 bases. In germline, CDR1 is GTSNPN, CDR2 SVGIG (reference sequence). The CDR3 runs 15 residues. CDR3 region: CAWSTSSGSVSEQFF. In nucleotides, the CDR3 is TGTGCCTGGAGCACTTCTAGCGGGAGTGTAAGTGAGCAGTTCTTC. Based on the CDR3 plus reference TRBV30 and TRBJ2-1, the full variable domain is SQTIHQWPATLVQPVGSPLSLECTVEGTSNPNLYWYRQAAGRGLQLLFYSVGIGQISSEVPQNLSASRPQDRQFILSSKKLLLSDSGFYLCAWSTSSGSVSEQFFGPGTRLTVL.